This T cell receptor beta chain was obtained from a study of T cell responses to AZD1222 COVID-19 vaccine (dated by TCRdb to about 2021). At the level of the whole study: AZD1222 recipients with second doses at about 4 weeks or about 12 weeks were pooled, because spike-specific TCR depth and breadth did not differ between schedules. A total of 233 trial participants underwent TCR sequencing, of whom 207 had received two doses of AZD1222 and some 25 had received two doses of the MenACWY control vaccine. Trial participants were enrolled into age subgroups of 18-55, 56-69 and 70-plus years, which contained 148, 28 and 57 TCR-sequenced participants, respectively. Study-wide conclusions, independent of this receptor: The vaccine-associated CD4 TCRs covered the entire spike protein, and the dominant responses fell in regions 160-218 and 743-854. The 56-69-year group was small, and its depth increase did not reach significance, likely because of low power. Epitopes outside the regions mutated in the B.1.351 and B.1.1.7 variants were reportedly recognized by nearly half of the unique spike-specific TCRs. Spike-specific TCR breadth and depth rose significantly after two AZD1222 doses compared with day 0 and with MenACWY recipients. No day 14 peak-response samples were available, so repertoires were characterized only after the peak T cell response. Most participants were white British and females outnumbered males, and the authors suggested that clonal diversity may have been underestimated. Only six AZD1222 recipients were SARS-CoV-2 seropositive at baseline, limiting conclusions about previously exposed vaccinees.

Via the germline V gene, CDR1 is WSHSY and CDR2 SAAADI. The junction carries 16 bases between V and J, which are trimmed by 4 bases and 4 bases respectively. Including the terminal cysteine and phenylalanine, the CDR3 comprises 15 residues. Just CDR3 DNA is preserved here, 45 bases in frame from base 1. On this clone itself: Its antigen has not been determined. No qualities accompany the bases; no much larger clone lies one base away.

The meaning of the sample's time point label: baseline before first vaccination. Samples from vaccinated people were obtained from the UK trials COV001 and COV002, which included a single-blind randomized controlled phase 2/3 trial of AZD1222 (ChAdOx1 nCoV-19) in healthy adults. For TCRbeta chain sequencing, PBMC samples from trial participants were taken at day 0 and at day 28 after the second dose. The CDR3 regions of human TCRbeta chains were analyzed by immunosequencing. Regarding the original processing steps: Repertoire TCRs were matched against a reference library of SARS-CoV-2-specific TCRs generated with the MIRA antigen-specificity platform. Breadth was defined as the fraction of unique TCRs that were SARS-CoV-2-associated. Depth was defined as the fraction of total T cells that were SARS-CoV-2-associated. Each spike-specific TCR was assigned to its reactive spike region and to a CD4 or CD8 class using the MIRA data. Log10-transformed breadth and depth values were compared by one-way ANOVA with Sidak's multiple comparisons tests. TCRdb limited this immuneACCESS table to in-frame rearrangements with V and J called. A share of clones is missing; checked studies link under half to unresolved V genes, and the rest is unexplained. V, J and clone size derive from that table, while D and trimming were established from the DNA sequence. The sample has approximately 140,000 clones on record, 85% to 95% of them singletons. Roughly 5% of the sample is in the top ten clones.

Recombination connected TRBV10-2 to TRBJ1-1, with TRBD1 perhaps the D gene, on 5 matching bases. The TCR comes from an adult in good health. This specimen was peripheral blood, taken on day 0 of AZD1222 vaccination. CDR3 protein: CASSGGWPPVTEAFF. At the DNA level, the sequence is TGCGCCAGCAGTGGGGGGTGGCCGCCAGTCACTGAAGCTTTCTTT.